This TCR beta chain was sequenced for a study of molecular identifiers for immune sequencing clone quantification. The CDR3 is 12 residues long. With 5 bases removed from V and 6 bases from J, the gap between germline ends came to 11 bases. Germline V gives CDR1 SEHNR, CDR2 FQNEAQ (reference sequence). Details on this clonotype: Its target is not known.

A CD8+CD4-CCR7+CD45RA+ gate was used to sort naive CD8 T cells. Bulk libraries came from a prior protocol with listed TCR primers. TCRdb re-called the PCR reads through MiXCR, storing one row per CDR3 protein. The sample has 23,000 or so distinct CDR3 sequences; 17% are singletons. Study-level findings and limits: Sizes of highly expanded clones could be underestimated through identical TCRs sharing a barcode. Clones above 20 RNA copies contained over 97% of effector molecules and under 1% of naive molecules.

The V call is TRBV7-9, the J call TRBJ2-7; D not resolved. The sequencing sample was made of naive CD8+ T cells from blood, with Jurkat cell RNA spiked in. Subset here: FACS-sorted CD8+CD4-CCR7+CD45RA+ naive T cells. The TCR was taken from a human donor in good health. Some libraries in this study had Jurkat cell RNA spiked in. The CDR3 loop reads CASSPERSEQYF. The CDR3 nucleotides are TGTGCCAGCAGCCCGGAGAGGAGCGAGCAGTACTTC.